These T cell receptor beta chains were read from a single sample in a study of cytomegalovirus exposure and HLA in healthy donors. Data came from immunoSEQ multiplex PCR; TCRdb stores just in-frame clones and leaves some out. This table has fewer than 85,000 clones, 60% to 80% appearing once. The sequencing sample was made of PBMCs. The origin of the receptors is a woman between 40 and 55 years old in good health and CMV-seropositive. CDR3s include the opening cysteine and the closing phenylalanine or tryptophan.

v_gene	j_gene	CDR3aa
TRBV7-8	TRBJ2-3	CASSPALAGAVAADTQYF
TRBV6-6	TRBJ2-4	CASSQAASAWGIQYF
TRBV7-9	TRBJ2-1	CASSLPRTEYNEQFF
TRBV2	TRBJ1-1	CASSLYNTEAFF
TRBV6-5	TRBJ2-5	CASSVSSGGETQYF
TRBV10-2	TRBJ1-1	CASSVATEAFF
TRBV27	TRBJ1-2	CASRGQALNYGYTF
TRBV19	TRBJ1-1	CASSIRTGRSEAFF
TRBV4-2	TRBJ2-5	CASSQDWASGGTQETQYF
TRBV6-5	TRBJ1-1	CASSSQFGSGAAFF
TRBV5-1	TRBJ2-5	CASSATGTSWETQYF
TRBV7-8	TRBJ2-1	CASSLGRGLAGYYNEQFF
TRBV5-1	TRBJ2-3	CASSLTGDTQYF
TRBV7-9	TRBJ2-5	CAAIDTGETQYF
TRBV29-1	TRBJ2-7	CSVGHRFYEQYF
TRBV10-3	TRBJ1-2	CAISETGTGEKGYTF
TRBV2	TRBJ2-3	CASRAGTSADTQYF
TRBV7-7	TRBJ2-2	CASSLDQVGELFF
TRBV7-8	TRBJ2-7	CASSSRTNSYEQYF
TRBV6-5	TRBJ2-7	CASSYSALEAEQYF
TRBV5-1	TRBJ2-2	CASTLGTTGTGELFF
TRBV5-3	TRBJ1-1	CARSSPALDTEAFF
TRBV2	TRBJ2-7	CASSADRTYEQYF
TRBV2	TRBJ2-3	CASTWDRGAENTQYF
TRBV15	TRBJ2-7	CATSRDLAGDEQYF
TRBV20-1	TRBJ1-1	CSASPSTEAFF
TRBV6-5	TRBJ1-1	CASYGGSLLGTGAFF
TRBV6-6	TRBJ1-1	CASSRTGTLGGAFF
TRBV6-1	TRBJ1-1	CASSEVQGAFF
TRBV5-4	TRBJ1-2	CASSYRDSRGYTF
TRBV5-1	TRBJ2-2	CASSFTGGNTGELFF